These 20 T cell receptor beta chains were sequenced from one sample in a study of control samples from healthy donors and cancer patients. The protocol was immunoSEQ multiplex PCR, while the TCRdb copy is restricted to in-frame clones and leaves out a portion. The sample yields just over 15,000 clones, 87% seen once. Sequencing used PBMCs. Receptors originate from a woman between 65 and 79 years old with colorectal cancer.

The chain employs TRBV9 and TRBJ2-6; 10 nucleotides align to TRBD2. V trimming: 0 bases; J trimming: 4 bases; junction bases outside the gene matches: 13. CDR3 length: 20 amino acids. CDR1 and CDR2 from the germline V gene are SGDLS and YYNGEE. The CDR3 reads CASSVVRRAGGGKGANVLTF. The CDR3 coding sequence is TGTGCCAGCAGCGTAGTTCGGCGAGCGGGAGGGGGAAAAGGGGCCAACGTCCTGACTTTC.

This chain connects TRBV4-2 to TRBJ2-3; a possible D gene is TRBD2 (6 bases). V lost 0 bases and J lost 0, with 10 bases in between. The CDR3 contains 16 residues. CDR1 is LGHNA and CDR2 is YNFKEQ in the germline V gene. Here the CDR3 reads CASSQEFRGSTDTQYF. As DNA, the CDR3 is TGTGCCAGCAGCCAAGAGTTCCGGGGGAGCACAGATACGCAGTATTTT.

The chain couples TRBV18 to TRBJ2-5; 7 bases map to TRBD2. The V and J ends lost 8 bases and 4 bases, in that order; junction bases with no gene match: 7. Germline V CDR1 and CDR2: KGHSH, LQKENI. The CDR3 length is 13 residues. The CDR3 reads CASEGTKRETQYF. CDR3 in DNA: TGTGCCAGCGAAGGGACTAAGAGAGAGACCCAGTACTTC.

The CDR3 reads CASSDRLAKNIQYF. The DNA for the CDR3 is TGTGCCAGCTCAGACAGACTAGCCAAAAACATTCAGTACTTC. The chain combines TRBV27 with TRBJ2-4; possibly TRBD1 for D (5 bases). V lost 8 bases and J lost 0, with 11 bases in between. Germline V CDR1 and CDR2: MNHEY, SMNVEV (reference sequence). The CDR3 runs to 14 residues.

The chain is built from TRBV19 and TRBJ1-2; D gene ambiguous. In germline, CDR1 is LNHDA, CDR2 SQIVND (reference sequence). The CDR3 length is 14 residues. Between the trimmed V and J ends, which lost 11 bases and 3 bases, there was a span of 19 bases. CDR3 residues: CASSIRRTDYGYTF. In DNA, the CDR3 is TGTGCCTCTAGTATCCGGAGGACGGACTATGGCTACACCTTC.

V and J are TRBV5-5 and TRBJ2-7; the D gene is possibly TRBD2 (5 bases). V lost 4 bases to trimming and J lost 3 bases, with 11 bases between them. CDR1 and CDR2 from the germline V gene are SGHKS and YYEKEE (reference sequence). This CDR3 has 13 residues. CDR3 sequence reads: CASSRAAGYEQYF. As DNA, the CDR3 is TGTGCCAGCAGCCGGGCCGCGGGCTACGAGCAGTACTTC. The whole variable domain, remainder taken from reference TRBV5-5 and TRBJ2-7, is DAGVTQSPTHLIKTRGQQVTLRCSPISGHKSVSWYQQVLGQGPQFIFQYYEKEERGRGNFPDRFSARQFPNYSSELNVNALLLGDSALYLCASSRAAGYEQYFGPGTRLTVT.

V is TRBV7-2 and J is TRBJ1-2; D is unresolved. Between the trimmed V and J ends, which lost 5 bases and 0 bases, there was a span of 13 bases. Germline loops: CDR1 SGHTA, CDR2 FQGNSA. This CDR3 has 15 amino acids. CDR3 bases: TGTGCCAGCAGCCCGGACTTAAACCCTAACTATGGCTACACCTTC. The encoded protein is CASSPDLNPNYGYTF.

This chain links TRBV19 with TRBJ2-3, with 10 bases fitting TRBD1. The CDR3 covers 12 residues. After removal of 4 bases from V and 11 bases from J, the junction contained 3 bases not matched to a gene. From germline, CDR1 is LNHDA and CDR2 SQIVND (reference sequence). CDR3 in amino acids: CASSTGQGGQYF. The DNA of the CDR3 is TGTGCCAGTAGTACCGGACAGGGGGGGCAGTATTTT. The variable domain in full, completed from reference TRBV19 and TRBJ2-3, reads DGGITQSPKYLFRKEGQNVTLSCEQNLNHDAMYWYRQDPGQGLRLIYYSQIVNDFQKGDIAEGYSVSREKKESFPLTVTSAQKNPTAFYLCASSTGQGGQYFGPGTRLTVL.

The DNA of the CDR3 is TGTGCCAGCAGGGGGGCCCCCTACGAGCAGTACTTC. The encoded protein is CASRGAPYEQYF. The V call is TRBV2, the J call TRBJ2-7; tentatively, D is TRBD1 (6 bases). CDR3 length equals 12 residues. Germline lookup yields CDR1 SNHLY and CDR2 FYNNEI. V was cut by 6 bases and J by 2 bases, with 8 bases left in between.

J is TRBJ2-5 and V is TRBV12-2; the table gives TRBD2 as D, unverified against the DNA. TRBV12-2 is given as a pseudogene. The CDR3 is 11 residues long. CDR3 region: CASRLRETQYF. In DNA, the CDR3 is TGTGCAAGTCGCCTTAGAGAGACCCAGTACTTC.

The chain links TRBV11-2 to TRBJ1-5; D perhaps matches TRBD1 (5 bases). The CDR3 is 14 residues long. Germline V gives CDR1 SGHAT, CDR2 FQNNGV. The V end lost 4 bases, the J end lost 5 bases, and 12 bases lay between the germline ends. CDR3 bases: TGTGCCAGCAGCTCTCAGGGTGGGGATCAGCCCCAGCATTTT. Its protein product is CASSSQGGDQPQHF.

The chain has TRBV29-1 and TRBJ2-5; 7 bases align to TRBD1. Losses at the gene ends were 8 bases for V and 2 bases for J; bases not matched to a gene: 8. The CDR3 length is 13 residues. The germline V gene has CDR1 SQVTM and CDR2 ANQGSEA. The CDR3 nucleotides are TGCAGCTCGTCGGGACAGTCTCAAGAGACCCAGTACTTC. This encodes CSSSGQSQETQYF.

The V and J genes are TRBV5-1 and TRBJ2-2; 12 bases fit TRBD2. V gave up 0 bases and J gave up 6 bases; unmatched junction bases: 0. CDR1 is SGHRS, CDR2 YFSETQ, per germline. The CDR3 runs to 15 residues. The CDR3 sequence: CASSLGLAGAGELFF. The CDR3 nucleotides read TGCGCCAGCAGCTTGGGACTAGCGGGAGCCGGGGAGCTGTTTTTT.

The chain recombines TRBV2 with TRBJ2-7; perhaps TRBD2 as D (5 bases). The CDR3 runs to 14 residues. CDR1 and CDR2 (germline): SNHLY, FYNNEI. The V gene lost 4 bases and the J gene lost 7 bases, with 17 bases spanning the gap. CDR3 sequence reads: CASSGSASSLEQYF. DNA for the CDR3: TGTGCCAGCAGTGGAAGCGCTAGCTCGTTGGAGCAGTACTTC.

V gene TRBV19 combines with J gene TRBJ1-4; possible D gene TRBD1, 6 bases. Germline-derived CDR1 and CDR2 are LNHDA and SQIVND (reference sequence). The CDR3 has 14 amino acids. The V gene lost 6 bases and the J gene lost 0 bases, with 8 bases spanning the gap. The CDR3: CASRSGATNEKLFF. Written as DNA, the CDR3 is TGTGCCAGTAGATCAGGGGCAACTAATGAAAAACTGTTTTTT.

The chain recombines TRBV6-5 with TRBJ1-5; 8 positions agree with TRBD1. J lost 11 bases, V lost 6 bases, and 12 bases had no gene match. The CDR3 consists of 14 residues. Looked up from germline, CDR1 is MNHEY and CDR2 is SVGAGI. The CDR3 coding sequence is TGTGCCAGCAGCCTTGGACAGGGCCCAGGGTCCCAGCATTTT. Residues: CASSLGQGPGSQHF.

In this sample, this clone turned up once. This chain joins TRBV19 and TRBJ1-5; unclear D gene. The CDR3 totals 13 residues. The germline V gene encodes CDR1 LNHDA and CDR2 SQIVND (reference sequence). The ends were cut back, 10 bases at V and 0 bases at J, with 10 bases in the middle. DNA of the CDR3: TGTGCCACCCGGACTTATAGCAATCAGCCCCAGCATTTT. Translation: CATRTYSNQPQHF.

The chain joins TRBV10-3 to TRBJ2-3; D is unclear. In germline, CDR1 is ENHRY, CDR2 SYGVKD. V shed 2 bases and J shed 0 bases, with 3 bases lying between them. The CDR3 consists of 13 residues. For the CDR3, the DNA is TGTGCCATCAGTGAGGTTAGCACAGATACGCAGTATTTT. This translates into CAISEVSTDTQYF.

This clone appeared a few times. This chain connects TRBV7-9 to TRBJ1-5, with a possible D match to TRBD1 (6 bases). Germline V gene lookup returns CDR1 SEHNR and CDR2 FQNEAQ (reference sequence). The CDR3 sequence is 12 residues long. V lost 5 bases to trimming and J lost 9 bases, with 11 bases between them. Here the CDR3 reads CASSRGGRPQHF. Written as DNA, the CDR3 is TGTGCCAGCAGCCGGGGGGGGCGGCCCCAGCATTTT. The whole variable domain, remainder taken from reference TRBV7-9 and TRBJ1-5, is DTGVSQNPRHKITKRGQNVTFRCDPISEHNRLYWYRQTLGQGPEFLTYFQNEAQLEKSRLLSDRFSAERPKGSFSTLEIQRTEQGDSAMYLCASSRGGRPQHFGDGTRLSIL.

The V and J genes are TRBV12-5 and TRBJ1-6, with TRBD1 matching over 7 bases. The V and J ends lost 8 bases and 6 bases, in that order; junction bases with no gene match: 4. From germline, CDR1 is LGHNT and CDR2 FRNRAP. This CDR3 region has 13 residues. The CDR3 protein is CASNQGGNSPLHF. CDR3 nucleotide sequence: TGTGCTAGTAACCAGGGGGGTAATTCACCCCTCCACTTT.